Shown below are 3 T cell receptor beta chains from a single sample sequenced in a study of T cells after posttransplantation cyclophosphamide. Sequenced by immunoSEQ multiplex PCR; TCRdb stores in-frame clones only, minus some. The data show tens of thousands of clones, with none appearing a single time. Specimen: PBMCs. Source of these receptors: a woman in her forties or fifties in good health and a related stem cell transplant donor.

This clone was observed at least ten times. This chain uses TRBV2 with TRBJ2-7, with 9 bases matching TRBD1. The V gene end was trimmed by 6 bases and the J gene end by 6 bases; junction bases not matched to a gene: 6. The germline CDR1 and CDR2 sequences are SNHLY and FYNNEI. The CDR3 runs 13 residues. The DNA for the CDR3 is TGTGCCAGCAGCGGGACAGGGAGGAGCGAGCAGTACTTC. Its translation is CASSGTGRSEQYF.

This clone was recorded a few times. The genes are TRBV6-5 and TRBJ1-1; D gene unclear. V lost 5 bases and J lost 3, with 13 bases in between. CDR1 is MNHEY, CDR2 SVGAGI, per germline. The CDR3 length is 14 residues. The CDR3 region is CASSERGRDTEAFF. The CDR3 DNA reads TGTGCCAGCAGTGAACGGGGAAGGGACACTGAAGCTTTCTTT.

The V gene is TRBV27, the J gene TRBJ1-2, with D maybe TRBD1 (5 bases). Germline CDR1 reads MNHEY; CDR2 reads SMNVEV (reference sequence). CDR3 length: 13 residues. The ends were cut back, 6 bases at V and 8 bases at J, with 16 bases in the middle. The CDR3 region is CASSGGRGGGYTF. DNA of the CDR3: TGTGCCAGCAGCGGGGGTCGTGGAGGAGGCTACACCTTC.